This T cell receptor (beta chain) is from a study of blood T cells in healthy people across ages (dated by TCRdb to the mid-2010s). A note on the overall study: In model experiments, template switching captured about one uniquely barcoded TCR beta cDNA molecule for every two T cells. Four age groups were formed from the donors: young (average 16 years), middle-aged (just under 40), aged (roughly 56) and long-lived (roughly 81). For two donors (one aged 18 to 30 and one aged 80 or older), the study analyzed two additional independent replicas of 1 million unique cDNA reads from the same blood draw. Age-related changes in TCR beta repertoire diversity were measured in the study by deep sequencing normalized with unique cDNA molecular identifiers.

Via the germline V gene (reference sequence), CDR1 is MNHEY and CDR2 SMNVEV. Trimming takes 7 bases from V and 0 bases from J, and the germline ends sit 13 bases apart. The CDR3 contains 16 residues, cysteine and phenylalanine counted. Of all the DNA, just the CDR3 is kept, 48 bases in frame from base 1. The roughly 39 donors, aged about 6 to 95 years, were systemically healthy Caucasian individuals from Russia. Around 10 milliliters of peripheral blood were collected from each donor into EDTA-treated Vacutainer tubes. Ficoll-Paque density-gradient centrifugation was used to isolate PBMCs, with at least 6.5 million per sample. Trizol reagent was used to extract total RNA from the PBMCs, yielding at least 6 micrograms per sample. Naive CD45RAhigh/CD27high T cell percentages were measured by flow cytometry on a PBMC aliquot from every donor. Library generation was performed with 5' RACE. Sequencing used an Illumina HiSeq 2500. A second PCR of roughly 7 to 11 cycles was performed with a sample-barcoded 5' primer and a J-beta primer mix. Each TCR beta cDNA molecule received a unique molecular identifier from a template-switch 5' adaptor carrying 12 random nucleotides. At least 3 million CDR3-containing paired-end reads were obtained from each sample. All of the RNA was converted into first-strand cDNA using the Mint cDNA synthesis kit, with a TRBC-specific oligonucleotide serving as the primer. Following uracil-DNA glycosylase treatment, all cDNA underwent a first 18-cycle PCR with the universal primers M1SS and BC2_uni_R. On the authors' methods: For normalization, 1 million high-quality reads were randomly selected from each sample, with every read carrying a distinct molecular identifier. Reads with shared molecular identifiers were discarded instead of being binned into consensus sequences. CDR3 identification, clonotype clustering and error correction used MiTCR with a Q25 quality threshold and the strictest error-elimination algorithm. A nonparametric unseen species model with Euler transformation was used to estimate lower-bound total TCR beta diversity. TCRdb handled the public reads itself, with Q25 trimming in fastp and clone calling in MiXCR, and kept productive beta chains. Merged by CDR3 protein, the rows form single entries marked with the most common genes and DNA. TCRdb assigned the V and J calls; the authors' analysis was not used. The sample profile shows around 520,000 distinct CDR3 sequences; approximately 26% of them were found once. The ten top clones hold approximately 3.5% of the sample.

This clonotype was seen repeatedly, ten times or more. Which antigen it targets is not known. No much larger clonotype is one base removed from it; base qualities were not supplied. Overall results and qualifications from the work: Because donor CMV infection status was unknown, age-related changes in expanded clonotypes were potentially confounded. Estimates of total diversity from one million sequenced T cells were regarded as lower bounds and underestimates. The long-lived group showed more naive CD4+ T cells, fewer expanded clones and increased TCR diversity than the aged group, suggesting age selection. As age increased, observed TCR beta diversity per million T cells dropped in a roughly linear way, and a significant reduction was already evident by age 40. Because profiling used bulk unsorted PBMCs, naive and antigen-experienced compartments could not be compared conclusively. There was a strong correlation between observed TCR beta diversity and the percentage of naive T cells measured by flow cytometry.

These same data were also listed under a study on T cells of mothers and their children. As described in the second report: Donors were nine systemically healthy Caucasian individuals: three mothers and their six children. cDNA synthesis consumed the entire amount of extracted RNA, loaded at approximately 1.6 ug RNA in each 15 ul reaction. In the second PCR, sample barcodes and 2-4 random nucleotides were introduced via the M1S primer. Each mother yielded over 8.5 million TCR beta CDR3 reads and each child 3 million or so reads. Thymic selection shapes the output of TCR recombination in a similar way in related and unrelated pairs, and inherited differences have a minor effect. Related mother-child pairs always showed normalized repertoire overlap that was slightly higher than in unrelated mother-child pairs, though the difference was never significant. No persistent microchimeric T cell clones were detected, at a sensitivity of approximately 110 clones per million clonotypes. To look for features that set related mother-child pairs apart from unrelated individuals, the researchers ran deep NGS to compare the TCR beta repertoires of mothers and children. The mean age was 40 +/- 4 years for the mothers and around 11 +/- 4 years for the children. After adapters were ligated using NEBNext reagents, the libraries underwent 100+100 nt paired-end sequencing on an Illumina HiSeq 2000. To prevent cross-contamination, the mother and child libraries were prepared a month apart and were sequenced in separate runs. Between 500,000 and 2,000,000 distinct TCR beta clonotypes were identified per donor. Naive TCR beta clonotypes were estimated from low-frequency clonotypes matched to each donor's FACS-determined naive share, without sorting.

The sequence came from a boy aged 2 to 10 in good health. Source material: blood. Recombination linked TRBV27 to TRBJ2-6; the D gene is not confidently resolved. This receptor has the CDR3 CASTLSVTSGANVLTF. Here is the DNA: TGTGCCAGCACCCTTTCGGTGACCTCTGGGGCCAACGTCCTGACTTTC. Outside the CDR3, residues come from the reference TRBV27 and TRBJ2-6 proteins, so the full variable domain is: EAQVTQNPRYLITVTGKKLTVTCSQNMNHEYMSWYRQDPGLGLRQIYYSMNVEVTDKGDVPEGYKVSRKEKRNFPLILESPSPNQTSLYFCASTLSVTSGANVLTFGAGSRLTVL.